This T cell receptor beta chain is drawn from a study of cytomegalovirus exposure and HLA in healthy donors. Assay used: immunoSEQ multiplex PCR; TCRdb lists only in-frame clones, some missing. This table has approximately 65,000 clones, roughly 95% appearing once. There are 16 residues in the CDR3. Germline-derived CDR1 and CDR2 are PRHDT and FYEKMQ (reference sequence). J gave up 2 bases and V 5 bases, and 6 bases lay outside the gene matches. This rearrangement joins TRBV13 to TRBJ2-3, with 11 bases fitting TRBD2. The sample taken for sequencing was PBMCs. This sequence was found in a woman between 18 and 30 years old in good health and CMV-seropositive. CDR3 protein: CASSPGTSGYTDTQYF. The CDR3 DNA follows: TGTGCCAGCAGCCCCGGGACTAGCGGCTACACAGATACGCAGTATTTT.